This note documents a single T cell receptor beta chain sequence. What it recognizes is unknown. The CDR3 contains 10 residues. V was shortened by 2 bases and J by 7 bases, with 3 bases between the two germline ends. Germline CDR1 and CDR2: DFQATT and SNEGSKA (reference sequence). These data come from a study of CD8 T cells in Susac syndrome. Study-wide results and caveats: The study's TCR sequencing and HLA analysis drew on a certain number of individuals. That number was acknowledged as relatively small.

Random hexamers primed reverse transcription of about 0.45 to 1 ug RNA. A single record per CDR3 protein comes from TCRdb applying MiXCR to the immunoSEQ multiplex PCR reads. Here the sample spans roughly 44,000 distinct CDR3 sequences, 93% being singletons. Sequencing of TCR beta drew on CD8+ and CD4+ T cells from blood. The individuals used as controls were healthy donors who had been matched for both age and sex. The receptor was derived from a human donor in good health. The V call is TRBV20-1, the J call TRBJ2-1; D gene ambiguous. Specimen: CD8+ T cells from PBMCs. CDR3 loop: CSARRNEQFF. DNA of the CDR3: TGCAGTGCTAGACGTAATGAGCAGTTCTTC.